One sample yielded the 20 T cell receptor beta chains listed below, sequenced in a study of T cell repertoires in cytomegalovirus infection. TCRdb called the reads again in MiXCR, with one record for every CDR3 protein. This table holds around 530,000 distinct CDR3 sequences, 15% to 20% found once. Sequencing used CD8+ T cells from PBMCs. The receptors derive from a human donor in good health (CMV status not recorded). Some clones in this sample may be carry-over from other donors' samples.

This clonotype was counted at least ten times. The J gene is TRBJ2-1, the V gene TRBV11-2, with D hard to call. The V and J ends lost 5 bases and 7 bases respectively, with 9 bases between them. This CDR3 is built from 12 residues. Germline assignment: CDR1 SGHAT and CDR2 FQNNGV. The CDR3 sequence: CASSALRNEQFF. CDR3 coding DNA: TGTGCCAGCAGCGCCCTCAGGAATGAGCAGTTCTTC.

There are many counts of this clonotype. The chain recombines TRBV27 with TRBJ2-7; D is unresolved. Trimming left V 2 bases short and J 7 bases short, with 12 bases between. CDR3 length: 13 residues. Germline values: CDR1 MNHEY, CDR2 SMNVEV (reference sequence). CDR3 in amino acids: CASSLAWSEEQYF. The DNA for the CDR3 is TGTGCCAGCAGTTTAGCTTGGTCAGAGGAGCAGTACTTC.

Worth noting for this clonotype: A much larger clonotype is one base distant, so this may be a read error. This rearrangement joins TRBV10-3 to TRBJ1-1; D gene unclear. V was pared by 10 bases and J by 3 bases, with 15 bases between. CDR1 and CDR2 (germline): ENHRY, SYGVKD. There are 13 residues in the CDR3. Here the CDR3 DNA reads TGTGCCACCCGCAGGCCTTTGTACACTGAAGCTTTCTTT. This encodes CATRRPLYTEAFF.

To note about this clonotype: A single base separates this from a much larger clone, so it may be a read error. J is TRBJ2-3 and V is TRBV28, with D maybe TRBD1 (6 bases). Germline V lookup: CDR1 MDHEN, CDR2 SYDVKM. The CDR3 has 15 residues. V lost 3 bases to trimming and J lost 4 bases, with 14 bases between them. CDR3 nucleotide sequence: TGTGCCAGCAGTTTTGCCGACAGGACTTCAGATACGCAGTATTTT. Amino acids: CASSFADRTSDTQYF.

This clonotype came up many times. The chain employs TRBV2 and TRBJ2-1, with D possibly matching TRBD1 (5 bases). V dropped 6 bases and J dropped 5 bases, with 17 bases sitting between them. The CDR3 runs 15 residues. From germline, CDR1 is SNHLY and CDR2 FYNNEI. CDR3 in amino acids: CASRGREEWDNEQFF. CDR3 bases: TGTGCCAGCAGGGGGCGAGAGGAGTGGGACAATGAGCAGTTCTTC.

This clonotype has at least ten counts. The gene calls are TRBV19 and TRBJ2-1; 8 bases map to TRBD2. CDR1 is LNHDA and CDR2 is SQIVND in the germline V gene (reference sequence). With 2 bases clipped from V and 4 bases from J, the junction kept 4 bases outside the gene matches. CDR3 length: 15 amino acids. The CDR3 here is CASSIMTSDYNEQFF. For the CDR3, the DNA is TGTGCCAGTAGTATAATGACTAGCGATTACAATGAGCAGTTCTTC.

The chain has TRBV7-9 and TRBJ2-3; possible D gene TRBD2, 6 bases. Germline V CDR1 and CDR2: SEHNR, FQNEAQ (reference sequence). The germline V and J ends were trimmed by 1 base and 0 bases, with 11 bases remaining between them. The CDR3 sequence is 16 residues long. The CDR3 DNA follows: TGTGCCAGCAGCTTAGTTGGAGGGCGAAGCACAGATACGCAGTATTTT. This encodes CASSLVGGRSTDTQYF. Variable domain in full (rest from reference TRBV7-9 and TRBJ2-3): DTGVSQNPRHKITKRGQNVTFRCDPISEHNRLYWYRQTLGQGPEFLTYFQNEAQLEKSRLLSDRFSAERPKGSFSTLEIQRTEQGDSAMYLCASSLVGGRSTDTQYFGPGTRLTVL.

This clonotype was seen ten or more times. The chain joins TRBV7-9 to TRBJ1-1; D call uncertain. CDR1 and CDR2 (germline): SEHNR, FQNEAQ (reference sequence). V shed 5 bases and J shed 6 bases, with 19 bases lying between them. This CDR3 contains 15 residues. The CDR3 here is CASSPQGLGFAEAFF. CDR3 nucleotide sequence: TGTGCCAGCAGCCCCCAAGGTCTAGGGTTCGCTGAAGCTTTCTTT.

This clonotype was counted only a few times. The V gene is TRBV12-5, the J gene TRBJ2-5; D might be TRBD2 (5 bases). V lost 5 bases to trimming and J lost 5 bases, with 21 bases between them. Germline V lookup: CDR1 LGHNT, CDR2 FRNRAP. The CDR3 is 16 residues long. The CDR3 region has the DNA TGTGCTAGTGGTACCAGAGTGGCGGGTCTCTGGGAGACCCAGTACTTC. The encoded protein is CASGTRVAGLWETQYF. Complete variable domain (other parts from reference TRBV12-5 and TRBJ2-5): DARVTQTPRHKVTEMGQEVTMRCQPILGHNTVFWYRQTMMQGLELLAYFRNRAPLDDSGMPKDRFSAEMPDATLATLKIQPSEPRDSAVYFCASGTRVAGLWETQYFGPGTRLLVL.

In its sample, this clonotype was seen a few times. CDR3 protein: CASSPGADNQPQHF. The CDR3 DNA follows: TGCGCCAGCAGCCCCGGGGCCGACAATCAGCCCCAGCATTTT. The gene calls are TRBV5-1 and TRBJ1-5, with D possibly matching TRBD1 (5 bases). V gave up 4 bases and J gave up 3 bases, with 11 bases separating them. CDR1 is SGHRS, CDR2 YFSETQ, per germline. The CDR3 covers 14 residues.

The chain links TRBV4-1 to TRBJ2-7; D is perhaps TRBD2 (7 bases). Looked up from germline, CDR1 is MGHRA and CDR2 is YSYEKL. With 0 bases removed from V and 0 bases from J, the gap between germline ends came to 12 bases. The CDR3 is 16 amino acids. CDR3 coding DNA: TGCGCCAGCAGCCAAGATGAGGGGGGGCTCTCCTACGAGCAGTACTTC. It translates to CASSQDEGGLSYEQYF.

This clonotype was seen repeatedly, ten times or more. The V gene is TRBV28, the J gene TRBJ2-6; possibly TRBD1 for D (6 bases). The V gene lost 3 bases and the J gene lost 0 bases, with 15 bases spanning the gap. The CDR3 consists of 18 residues. CDR1 MDHEN and CDR2 SYDVKM come from the germline V gene. CDR3 region: CASSFLPRQVSGANVLTF. Here the CDR3 DNA reads TGTGCCAGCAGTTTCCTTCCGAGACAGGTCTCTGGGGCCAACGTCCTGACTTTC.

The sample holds a few counts of this clonotype. The rearrangement joins TRBV5-1 to TRBJ1-2, with unresolved D. V lost 4 bases, J lost 0 bases, and 16 bases lay in between. This CDR3 contains 16 residues. Germline lookup yields CDR1 SGHRS and CDR2 YFSETQ. This CDR3 reads CASSLARTVTNYGYTF. CDR3 DNA: TGCGCCAGCAGCCTCGCCAGAACGGTAACTAACTATGGCTACACCTTC. Drawing the rest from reference TRBV5-1 and TRBJ1-2, the complete variable domain is KAGVTQTPRYLIKTRGQQVTLSCSPISGHRSVSWYQQTPGQGLQFLFEYFSETQRNKGNFPGRFSGRQFSNSRSEMNVSTLELGDSALYLCASSLARTVTNYGYTFGSGTRLTVV.

This clonotype was recorded many times. CDR3 DNA sequence: TGTGCCAGCAGCTTAGACAGGGTGGGTGAAAAACTGTTTTTT. This translates into CASSLDRVGEKLFF. V and J are TRBV7-8 and TRBJ1-4; D perhaps matches TRBD1 (6 bases). The CDR3 contains 14 residues. Germline CDR1 reads SGHVS; CDR2 reads FQNEAQ. The germline V and J ends were trimmed by 1 base and 7 bases, with 10 bases remaining between them.

A few counts support this clonotype. J is TRBJ2-1 and V is TRBV15; D is unresolved. CDR3 length equals 13 residues. V was shortened by 0 bases and J by 6 bases, with 6 bases between the two germline ends. Germline loops: CDR1 LNHNV, CDR2 YYDKDF (reference sequence). The CDR3: CATSREAFNEQFF. CDR3 DNA: TGTGCCACCAGCAGAGAAGCCTTCAATGAGCAGTTCTTC.

This clonotype was recorded many times. V gene TRBV4-2 combines with J gene TRBJ2-1, with D tentatively TRBD1 or TRBD2 (5 bases each). This CDR3 has 12 amino acids. Germline V lookup: CDR1 LGHNA, CDR2 YNFKEQ. Trimming took 1 base from V and 11 from J, leaving 9 bases between them. The DNA for the CDR3 is TGTGCCAGCAGCCAAGGGGACGCCCAGCAGTTCTTC. Translation gives CASSQGDAQQFF.

This clonotype came up many times. J is TRBJ2-1 and V is TRBV12-3 or TRBV12-4; perhaps TRBD2 as D (6 bases). Trimming removed 6 bases at V and 8 bases at J, with 20 bases between. The CDR3 consists of 15 residues. The CDR3 region is CASRRGTTRRDEQFF. Here the CDR3 DNA reads TGTGCCAGCAGACGTGGGACGACGAGGAGGGATGAGCAGTTCTTC.

This clonotype was detected only a few times. The rearrangement uses TRBV9 and TRBJ2-5, with a tentative D call TRBD2 (6 bases). This CDR3 has 15 residues. V was cut by 1 base and J by 2 bases, with 12 bases left in between. The germline V gene has CDR1 SGDLS and CDR2 YYNGEE. The CDR3 spells CASSVSAGSQETQYF. In DNA, the CDR3 is TGTGCCAGCAGCGTATCCGCGGGGTCTCAAGAGACCCAGTACTTC.

A few counts support this clonotype. The chain carries TRBV6-5 and TRBJ2-1, with 8 bases lining up with TRBD2. Looked up from germline, CDR1 is MNHEY and CDR2 is SVGAGI. The CDR3 loop spans 15 amino acids. The trim removed 5 bases at V and 7 bases at J, leaving 10 bases unmatched. The CDR3 DNA follows: TGTGCCAGCAGTGATTTCCGGGAGGGCAAAAATGAGCAGTTCTTC. Encoded protein: CASSDFREGKNEQFF.

This clonotype was seen a handful of times. The V gene is TRBV11-2, the J gene TRBJ2-3; D perhaps matches TRBD1 (6 bases). The CDR3 totals 14 residues. The V gene's germline CDR1 is SGHAT and CDR2 FQNNGV. V was shortened by 5 bases and J by 4 bases, with 13 bases between the two germline ends. The chain's CDR3 is CASSLGAGADTQYF. The CDR3 DNA reads as TGTGCCAGCAGCCTGGGGGCAGGGGCAGATACGCAGTATTTT.